This TCR beta chain was identified during a study of cytomegalovirus exposure and HLA in healthy donors (dated by TCRdb to 2017 to 2019). Background on the whole study: An earlier analysis of several hundred of the donors reported approximately 260 Gb of sequence data and roughly 120 million unique TCR beta sequences obtained from about 200 million T cells. The study aimed to test whether cataloging public T cell receptors could reveal signatures of past pathogen exposure. A later genetic analysis took genome-wide SNP genotypes for about 55% of the roughly 670 donors and used that subset as a discovery cohort. Typing coverage differed by locus: A, B, C, DRB1 and DQB1 were typed in about 620-640 donors, DQA1 in around 500, DPA1 in approximately 600, and DPB1 in 450 to 490. High-throughput TCR immunosequencing, statistical association of individual TCRs with disease status, and machine learning were combined to predict cytomegalovirus infection status. The later analysis used no new phenotypic data to find candidate immune exposures, relying instead on TCR beta sequences and their occurrence across donors. Alongside the repertoire data, information on donor age, sex, ethnicity and CMV serostatus was compiled. A separate validation cohort of 100 to 150 different subjects was used in addition to the roughly 620-subject first cohort. The T cell repertoires of 670 or so subjects were profiled by immunosequencing and related to cytomegalovirus serostatus. Across approximately 400 genotyped donors of the cohort, an average of about 240,000 unique TCR beta nucleotide sequences per donor were sequenced, and around 20% of those sequences were non-productive. An early release that covered about 600 HLA-typed donors contained approximately 300 gigabases of sequencing data and 85 million to 100 million unique TCR sequences. A later analysis re-analyzed previously published TCR beta repertoires from several hundred donors and added high-resolution HLA genotyping to study TCR occurrence patterns. Of the roughly 400 genotyped donors, 81% were placed in the genetic ancestry cluster associated with self-reported Caucasian donors. HLA typing included class I and class II loci at four-digit resolution. To decide whether each TCR beta V gene segment behaved as functional or pseudogenic, an earlier analysis of 587 of the donors relied on high-throughput TCR beta sequencing. Every discovery cohort repertoire had been produced on one sequencing platform. Roughly five DR-DQ haplotypes were handled as single units for association and clustering, since linkage in the cohort was strong. The paper's findings and limits, for the study overall: A further reported finding was that TCR beta sequences accurately predicted the HLA-A and HLA-B alleles for most subjects in the first cohort. The classifier was reported to diagnose cytomegalovirus status with high specificity and sensitivity in both the original cohort and the validation cohort. In vitro tests confirmed that a few of the cytomegalovirus-associated TCR beta chains recognize cytomegalovirus antigens. Because counts were too low, 15 to 20 rarely observed V segments, including chromosome 9 orphons, were excluded from the earlier analysis of around 590 of the donors. Strong co-occurrence of HLA alleles, especially DR and DQ, made assigning TCR associations to individual alleles difficult. Because HLA typing was missing for some donors at each locus, association tests included only the typed subset. Some IMGT-functional V segments, including TRBV6-2 and TRBV6-3, could not be distinguished by the 87-base-pair reads and were therefore excluded. The study gave a list of 150 to 200 TCR beta chains associated with cytomegalovirus. According to a later analysis, most CMV-associated TCR beta chains appeared to be HLA-restricted, and the HLA associations seemed to be driven largely by CMV exposure. Immune exposure information for the cohort was limited to CMV serostatus. While some public TCRs were present in many individuals, most TCR sequences turned up only very rarely across donors. In a later genetic analysis, fewer N-insertions in productive TCRs were reported among donors in an Asian-associated ancestry cluster than the approximately 710-donor mean. The sequencing pipeline was judged likely to have produced a cluster of highly shared sequence variants as a technical artifact. The authors suggested that the approach could potentially be extended to other disease states and immunological phenotypes. An earlier analysis of 587 of the donors showed that most TCR beta V segments appeared in productive rearrangements either about 87% or about 30% of the time, which broadly matched IMGT annotations. Compared with equally common non-associated chains, HLA-associated TCR beta chains in a later analysis were more clonally expanded and had lower generation probabilities. A later analysis reported that several top co-occurrence clusters appeared linked to parvovirus B19, influenza, CMV and Epstein-Barr virus. An association between a missense DCLRE1C variant and V-gene and J-gene trimming of TCR beta chains was found in a later genetic analysis and replicated in an independent cohort. This cohort had only TCR beta chains sequenced, and the lack of alpha or paired-chain data limited which features could be detected. Sequencing depth was assumed to be roughly uniform across donors in the presence/absence analyses, though that assumption may not hold. Correlated functional status among segregating V segments might reflect linkage disequilibrium, but an unknown experimental factor could not be ruled out. According to a later analysis, TCR association rates differed among HLA loci, with DRB1 alleles showing the most associated TCRs and HLA-C alleles showing the fewest. A later analysis associated 16,951 TCR beta sequences with specific HLA alleles at a false discovery rate of 0.05.

The cohort consisted of approximately 690 healthy bone marrow donors. At the time of sampling, every cohort member was nominally healthy, though immune exposures that went unrecorded were likely present. The donor was CMV seronegative and belonged to the group of around 400 seronegative cohort members. Each donor provided a peripheral blood sample, and peripheral blood mononuclear cells were used for TCR beta sequencing. The Qiagen DNeasy Blood Extraction Kit was used to extract genomic DNA from the blood cell samples. As for this clone: This receptor's antigen is unknown. Base quality data are lacking; no much larger clone is found one base away.

The CDR3 holds 15 amino acids from the cysteine to the phenylalanine. Here the CDR3 DNA is all that survives: 45 bases in frame from base 1. Unmatched junction bases come to 11, with V trimmed by 5 bases and J by 6 bases. Taken from the germline V gene, the CDR1 and CDR2 loops are SGHVS and FNYEAQ. Library generation was performed with the immunoSEQ multiplex PCR assay. A mixture of 60 forward primers for TCR Vbeta segments and 13 reverse primers for TCR Jbeta segments was used in the multiplex PCR. The CDR3 region of rearranged TCR beta genes was amplified from genomic DNA by a multiplex PCR assay. The Illumina HiSeq System was used to sequence the amplified TCR beta libraries as 87-base-pair reads. As for how the authors treated the data: A later analysis tallied around 80 million unique TCR beta chains across the 650 to 750 repertoires, and approximately 12 million of those chains were shared by two or more donors. A nearest-neighbor algorithm error-corrected the raw reads and collapsed the reads into unique sequences, merging closely related sequences to remove PCR and sequencing errors. Alignment of CDR3 sequences to IMGT reference sequences was used to assign V, D and J gene segments. For a sequence to be retained, a match of at least six nucleotides to both a V gene segment and a J gene segment was required. A rearrangement was called productive if the CDR3 had no stop codons and remained in frame with V and J, and every other rearrangement was called non-productive. Following IMGT convention, CDR3 was defined as the stretch from the second conserved V-encoded cysteine to the conserved J-encoded phenylalanine. In an earlier analysis of roughly 610 of the donors, sequences lacking an unambiguous match to a single V gene segment were excluded. In an earlier analysis of 587 of the donors, V segments were called functional above 56.7% productive rearrangements and were called segregating when the between-donor standard deviation exceeded 5%. A statistical classification framework was built for diagnosing cytomegalovirus status from the catalog of TCR beta chain sequences. A later analysis assigned V and J genes by comparing TCR nucleotide sequences with IMGT/GENE-DB human TR gene sequences. In a later analysis, CDR3 sequences and most-parsimonious VDJ recombination scenarios were assigned using the TCRdist pipeline. In a later analysis, each TCR beta chain was defined by its CDR3 amino acid sequence together with its V-gene family, and reads lacking a unique V-gene family were excluded. A later analysis removed 600 or so highly shared, low-generation-probability nucleotide sequences to deal with suspected cross-contamination and a sequencing artifact. In a later analysis, a clonal expansion index for each public chain was calculated from normalized within-repertoire ranks of inferred template counts. In a later analysis, generation probabilities were computed using a VDJ recombination model fitted to out-of-frame rearrangements, and the results were checked against IGoR. Hypergeometric tests were used in a later analysis to score TCR-TCR, TCR-HLA and TCR-CMV co-occurrence, with a repertoire-size bias correction applied to the TCR pairs. In a later analysis, false discovery rates were estimated by permuting HLA or CMV assignments 20 times. In a later analysis, co-occurring TCRs were grouped using DBSCAN, and TCRdist sequence similarity was added for clustering within HLA-allele-positive subsets. For co-occurrence clustering, repertoires with fewer than 30,000 or more than 120,000 public chains were excluded, along with about five repertoires with anomalous nucleotide sharing. The immuneACCESS repertoire file appears here via TCRdb, limited to in-frame rearrangements. These files lack a portion of the clones; in checked studies, under half of the deficit traces to unresolved V genes, and the cause of the others is not known. V, J and clone size are taken as reported in that table, and D and trimming were inferred from the DNA itself. The sample yields about 200,000 clones; 85% were counted once. The ten biggest clones cover about 2.5% of the sample.

This chain joins TRBV7-6 to TRBJ2-7; TRBD2 lines up with 9 middle nucleotides. Sequenced sample: PBMCs. The receptor was derived from a woman aged 50 to 65 in good health and CMV-seronegative. The CDR3 protein: CASSPAAGGPGEQYF. At the DNA level, the sequence is TGTGCCAGCAGCCCCGCGGCGGGAGGGCCGGGCGAGCAGTACTTC.